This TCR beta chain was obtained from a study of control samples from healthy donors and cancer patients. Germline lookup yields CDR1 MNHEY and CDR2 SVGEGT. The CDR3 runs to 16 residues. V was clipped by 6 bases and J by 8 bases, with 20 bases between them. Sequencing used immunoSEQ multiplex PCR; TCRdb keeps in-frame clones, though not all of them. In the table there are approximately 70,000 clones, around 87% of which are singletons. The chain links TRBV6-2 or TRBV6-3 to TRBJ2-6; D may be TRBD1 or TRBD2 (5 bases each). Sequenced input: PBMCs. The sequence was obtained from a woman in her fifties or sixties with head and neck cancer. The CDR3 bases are TGTGCCAGCAGCCCGGTTCTGGCAGGGAGACCCAACGTCCTGACTTTC. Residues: CASSPVLAGRPNVLTF.